This T cell receptor (beta chain) was captured by sequencing in a study of blood T cells in healthy people across ages. Concerning this clonotype itself: No antigen is known for it.

This CDR3 is 17 amino acids long. Germline V lookup: CDR1 SGHRS, CDR2 YFSETQ. Deletions cut 0 bases from V and 0 bases from J, with 13 bases between. Next came a second PCR, run for about 7 to 11 cycles, which used a sample-barcoded 5' primer along with a J-beta primer mix. TCRdb re-called the 5' RACE reads with MiXCR, one entry per CDR3 protein. This table holds around 1,500,000 distinct CDR3 sequences, 25% to 30% found once. Study findings and constraints: The long-lived group displayed more naive CD4+ cells, plus higher diversity, than the aged donors did. Naive T cell percentage by flow cytometry tracked strongly with beta diversity.

The source of this sequence is a woman in her twenties or thirties in good health. Material: blood. The chain joins TRBV5-1 to TRBJ2-1; weak D call: TRBD2 (5 bases). The CDR3 region is CASSLASGSYSYNEQFF. CDR3 nucleotide sequence: TGCGCCAGCAGCTTGGCGTCGGGGTCCTACTCCTACAATGAGCAGTTCTTC.